Below, 3 T cell receptor beta chains from the same sample are listed, as sequenced in a study of cytotoxic CD8 clonotypes in ibrutinib-treated CLL. The data were produced by immunoSEQ multiplex PCR, yet TCRdb's version contains in-frame clones alone and is incomplete. Of about 130,000 clones listed, approximately 81% are singletons. The sample in question was PBMCs, obtained after 12 months of ibrutinib treatment. Receptor source: a human donor with chronic lymphocytic leukemia.

This clone was seen a few times. This rearrangement joins TRBV6-1 to TRBJ2-2, with D uncertain. The CDR3 is made up of 13 amino acids. Trimming took off 4 bases at V and 8 bases at J, with 11 bases between the two ends. Germline loops: CDR1 MNHNS, CDR2 SASEGT. The CDR3 DNA is TGTGCCAGCAGTGCGGCGGTGTCTGGGGAGCTGTTTTTT. This encodes CASSAAVSGELFF.

The table lists this clone with a few counts. In nucleotides, the CDR3 is TGTGCCAGTACGCCTAGCGGACAAAGGCATACGCAGTATTTT. It translates to CASTPSGQRHTQYF. The V gene is TRBV9, the J gene TRBJ2-3, with 7 bases matching TRBD2. The CDR3 spans 14 residues. Germline CDR1 SGDLS, CDR2 YYNGEE. After removal of 8 bases from V and 7 bases from J, the junction contained 13 bases not matched to a gene.

This chain links TRBV28 with TRBJ2-1; 7 bases agree with TRBD2. The V segment lost 7 bases and the J segment 0 bases; nucleotides outside the gene matches: 6. Looked up from germline, CDR1 is MDHEN and CDR2 is SYDVKM. The CDR3 loop spans 15 amino acids. The CDR3 spells CASKVGGSSYNEQFF. The CDR3 region has the DNA TGTGCCAGCAAGGTGGGAGGGAGCTCCTACAATGAGCAGTTCTTC.